This T cell receptor (beta chain) was identified in a study of blood T cell repertoires in COVID-19. Profiling relied on immunoSEQ multiplex PCR, and the TCRdb table lists in-frame clones only, not all of them. The sample yields 210,000 or so clones, 80% seen once. The CDR3 consists of 15 residues. Germline CDR1 is SGHTA and CDR2 is FQGTGA. Trimming removed 5 bases from V and 0 bases from J; junction bases left unmatched: 5. This chain links TRBV7-3 with TRBJ1-1, with TRBD1 matching 8 bases. The specimen was PBMCs or T cells enriched from blood (not recorded which). The receptor was isolated from a woman between 40 and 55 years old with acute COVID-19. CDR3: CASSPGTGMNTEAFF. CDR3 in DNA: TGTGCCAGCAGCCCAGGGACAGGAATGAACACTGAAGCTTTCTTT.